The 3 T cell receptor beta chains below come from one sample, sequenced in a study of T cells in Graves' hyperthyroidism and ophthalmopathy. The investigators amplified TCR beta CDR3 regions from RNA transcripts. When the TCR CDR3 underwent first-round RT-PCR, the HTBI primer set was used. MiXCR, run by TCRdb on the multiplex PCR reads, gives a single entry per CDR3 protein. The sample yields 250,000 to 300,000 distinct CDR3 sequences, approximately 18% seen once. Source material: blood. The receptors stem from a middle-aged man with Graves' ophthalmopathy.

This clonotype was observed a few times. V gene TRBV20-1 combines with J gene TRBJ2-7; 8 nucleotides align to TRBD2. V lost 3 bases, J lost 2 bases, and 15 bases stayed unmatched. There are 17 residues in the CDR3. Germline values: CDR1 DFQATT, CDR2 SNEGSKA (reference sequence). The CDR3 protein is CSAREGGRDSGAYEQYF. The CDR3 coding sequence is TGCAGTGCTAGGGAAGGGGGAAGGGATAGCGGGGCCTACGAGCAGTACTTC.

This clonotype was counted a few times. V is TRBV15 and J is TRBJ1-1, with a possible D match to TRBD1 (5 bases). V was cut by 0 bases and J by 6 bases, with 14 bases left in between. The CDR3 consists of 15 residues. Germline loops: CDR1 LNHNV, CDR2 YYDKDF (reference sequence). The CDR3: CATSREGGGEAEAFF. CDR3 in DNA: TGTGCCACCAGCAGAGAGGGTGGAGGGGAGGCTGAAGCTTTCTTT.

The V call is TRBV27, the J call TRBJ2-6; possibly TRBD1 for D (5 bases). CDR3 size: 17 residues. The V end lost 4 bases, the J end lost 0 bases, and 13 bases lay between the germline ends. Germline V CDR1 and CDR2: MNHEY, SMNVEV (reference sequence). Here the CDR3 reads CASSSEPGISGANVLTF. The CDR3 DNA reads TGTGCCAGCAGTTCGGAACCAGGGATCTCTGGGGCCAACGTCCTGACTTTC.